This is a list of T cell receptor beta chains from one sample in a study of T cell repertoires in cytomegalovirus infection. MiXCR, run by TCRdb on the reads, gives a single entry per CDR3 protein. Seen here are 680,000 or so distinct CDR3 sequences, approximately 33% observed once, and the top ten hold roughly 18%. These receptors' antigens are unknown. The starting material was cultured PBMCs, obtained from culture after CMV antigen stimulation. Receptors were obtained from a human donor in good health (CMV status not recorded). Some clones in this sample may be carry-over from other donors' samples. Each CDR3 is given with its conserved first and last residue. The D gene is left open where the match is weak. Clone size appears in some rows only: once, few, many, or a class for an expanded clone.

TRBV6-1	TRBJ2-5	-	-	TGTGCCAGCAAGGATAGGGCAACCCTGGGAGAGACCCAGTACTTC	CASKDRATLGETQYF
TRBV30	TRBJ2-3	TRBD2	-	TGTGCCTGGAGTGTAACCGGGACTAGCGGGATAGATACGCAGTATTTT	CAWSVTGTSGIDTQYF
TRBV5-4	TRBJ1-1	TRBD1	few	TGTGCCAGCAGCTACGGACAGGGGGCACTGAACACTGAAGCTTTCTTT	CASSYGQGALNTEAFF
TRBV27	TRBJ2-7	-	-	TGTGCCAGCAGTCCCTTTTCCAGTAATCACGAGCAGTACTTC	CASSPFSSNHEQYF
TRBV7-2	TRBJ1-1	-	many	TGTGCCAGCAGCTTTGGGACATCCCCCGAAGCTTTCTTT	CASSFGTSPEAFF
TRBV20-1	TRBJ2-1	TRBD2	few	TGCAGTGCTAGAAAGGGAGGGAATGAGCAGTTCTTC	CSARKGGNEQFF
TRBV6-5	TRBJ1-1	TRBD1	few	TGTGCCAGCAGATTGCAGGGGGCGGTGCGTTCCACTGAAGCTTTCTTT	CASRLQGAVRSTEAFF
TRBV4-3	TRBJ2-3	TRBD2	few	TGCGCCAGCAGCCAAAGGACTAGCGAGCGCACAGATACGCAGTATTTT	CASSQRTSERTDTQYF
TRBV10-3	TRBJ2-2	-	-	TGTGCCATCAGTGATGGGACCGGGGAGCTGTTTTTT	CAISDGTGELFF
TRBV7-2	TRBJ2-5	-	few	TGTGCCAGCAGCCGAAAGCTACTTGGGGGCGAGACCCAGTACTTC	CASSRKLLGGETQYF
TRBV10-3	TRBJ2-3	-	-	TGTGCCACCGGTCCGACAGGCGACACAGATACGCAGTATTTT	CATGPTGDTDTQYF
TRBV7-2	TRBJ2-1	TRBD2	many	TGTGCCAGCAGAATGTTTGGTACTAGCGGGGCTTACAATGAGCAGTTCTTC	CASRMFGTSGAYNEQFF
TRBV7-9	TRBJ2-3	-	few	TGTGCCAGCAGCGTCCGCCGGGCCCATAATGATACGCAGTATTTT	CASSVRRAHNDTQYF
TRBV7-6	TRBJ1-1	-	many	TGTGCCAGCACCGATCGGTGGCAGGGAGAGAACACTGAAGCTTTCTTT	CASTDRWQGENTEAFF
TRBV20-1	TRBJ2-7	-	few	TGCAGTGCCCTCCTCCTGAGCTCCTACGAGCAGTACTTC	CSALLLSSYEQYF
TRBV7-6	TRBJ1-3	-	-	TGTGCCAGCAGCTTAAACGCTTGGGCCTCTGGAAACACCATATATTTT	CASSLNAWASGNTIYF
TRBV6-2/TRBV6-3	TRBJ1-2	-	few	TGTGCCAGCAGTTACGGGAGTGGAAATGGCTACACCTTC	CASSYGSGNGYTF
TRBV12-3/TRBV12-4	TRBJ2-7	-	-	TGTGCCAGCAGTCCTCATATTTACAGGGCCCGAAAGAACGAGCAGTACTTC	CASSPHIYRARKNEQYF
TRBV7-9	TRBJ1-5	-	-	TGTGCCCCGCGGCAGGACAATCAGCCCCAGCATTTT	CAPRQDNQPQHF
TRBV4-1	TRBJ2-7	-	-	TGCGCCAGCAGCCAAGCCTTTCAGGGAGGCCGCGAGCAGTACTTC	CASSQAFQGGREQYF
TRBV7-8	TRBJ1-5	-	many	TGTGCCAGCAGCTTAGGGGCTGCGAATAGCAATCAGCCCCAGCATTTT	CASSLGAANSNQPQHF
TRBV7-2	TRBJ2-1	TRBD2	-	TGTGCCAGCAGCCCCGGACTAGCGGGACAGCGGGAGCAGTTCTTC	CASSPGLAGQREQFF
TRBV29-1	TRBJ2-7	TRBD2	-	TGCAGCGTTGAGGGGCGGGAGCAATACGAGCAGTACTTC	CSVEGREQYEQYF
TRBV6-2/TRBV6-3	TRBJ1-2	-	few	TGTGCCAGCAGGAGAGCACGAGCTAACTATGGCTACACCTTC	CASRRARANYGYTF
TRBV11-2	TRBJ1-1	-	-	TGTGCCAGCAGCGTTCCCGGGAACACTGAAGCTTTCTTT	CASSVPGNTEAFF
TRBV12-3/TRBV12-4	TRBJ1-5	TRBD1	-	TGTGCCAGCAGATTAACCGGGACAGGGGATCAGCCCCAGCATTTT	CASRLTGTGDQPQHF
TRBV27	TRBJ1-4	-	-	TGTGCCAGCAGTTTATCTGAGGATGGAGGGGAAAAACTGTTTTTT	CASSLSEDGGEKLFF
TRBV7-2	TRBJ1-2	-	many	TGTGCCAGCAGCTTACCAGGGTACTATGGCTACACCTTC	CASSLPGYYGYTF
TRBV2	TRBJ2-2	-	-	TGTGCCAGCAGTGAAAGGTCGGCCACCGGGGAGCTGTTTTTT	CASSERSATGELFF
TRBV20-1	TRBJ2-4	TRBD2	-	TGCAGTGCTAGAGTCCCGACTAGCTTTGAAAACATTCAGTACTTC	CSARVPTSFENIQYF
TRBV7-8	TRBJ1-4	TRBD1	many	TGTGCCAGCAGCGCCGGACAGGGCTATGAAAAACTGTTTTTT	CASSAGQGYEKLFF
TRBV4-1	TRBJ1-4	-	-	TGCGCCAGCAGCCACCATGAAAAACTGTTTTTT	CASSHHEKLFF
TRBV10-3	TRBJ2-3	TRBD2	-	TGTGCCATCAGTGAGGTGGGGACTAGCGCCACAGATACGCAGTATTTT	CAISEVGTSATDTQYF
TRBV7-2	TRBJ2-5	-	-	TGTGCCAGCAGCTTAAACAAGGATGGGACCCAGTACTTC	CASSLNKDGTQYF
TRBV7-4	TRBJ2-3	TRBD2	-	TGTGCCAGCAGCCCTAGCGGGAGGGGAACAGATACGCAGTATTTT	CASSPSGRGTDTQYF
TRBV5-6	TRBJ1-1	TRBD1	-	TGTGCCAGCAGCAGGGGACAGGGGGACACTGAAGCTTTCTTT	CASSRGQGDTEAFF
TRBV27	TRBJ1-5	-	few	TGTGCCAGCAGTTGGTCGGGAACGCAGCCCCAGCATTTT	CASSWSGTQPQHF
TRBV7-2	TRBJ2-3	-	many	TGTGCCAGCAGCCGGCAGGGGAGCACAGATACGCAGTATTTT	CASSRQGSTDTQYF
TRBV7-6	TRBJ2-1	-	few	TGTGCCAGCAGCTTAGGGGAAGGGTTTGAGCAGTTCTTC	CASSLGEGFEQFF
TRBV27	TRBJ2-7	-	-	TGTGCCAGCAGTTTAGGTAGCACGGGGTGGGAGAGCAACGAGCAGTACTTC	CASSLGSTGWESNEQYF
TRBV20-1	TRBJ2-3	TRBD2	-	TGCAGTGCTAGCATAGTCCTGAGCCGGGAGGGTCACCGGTCGGATACGCAGTATTTT	CSASIVLSREGHRSDTQYF
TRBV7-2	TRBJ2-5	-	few	TGTGCCAGCACCCAGGGGCAGGCCGGCGGAGAGACCCAGTACTTC	CASTQGQAGGETQYF
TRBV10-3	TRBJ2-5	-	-	TGTGCCATCAGTGAGTCGGAGACCTGGGAGACCCAGTACTTC	CAISESETWETQYF
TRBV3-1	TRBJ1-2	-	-	TGTGCCAGCAGCCCAGTTGACGACTATGGCTACACCTTC	CASSPVDDYGYTF
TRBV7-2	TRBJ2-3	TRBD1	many	TGTGCCAGCAGCTGGGGGACAGGCACAGATACGCAGTATTTT	CASSWGTGTDTQYF
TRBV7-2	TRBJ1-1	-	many	TGTGCCAGCAGCTTAGCTGGCAGTTACACTGAAGCTTTCTTT	CASSLAGSYTEAFF
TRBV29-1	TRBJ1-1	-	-	TGCAGCGTTGTATCACAGGGCTATCCTGAAGCTTTCTTT	CSVVSQGYPEAFF
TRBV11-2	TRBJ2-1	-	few	TGTGCCAGCAGCTTAGATGTGGGGTTAGGGCTCGGGGGTGGGCAGTTCTTC	CASSLDVGLGLGGGQFF
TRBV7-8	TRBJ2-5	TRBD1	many	TGTGCCAGCAGCTCCACCGGGACAGGGGGAGAGACCCAGTACTTC	CASSSTGTGGETQYF
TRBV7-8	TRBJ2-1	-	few	TGTGCCAGCAGCCGCCGGGGAAGCTATGAGCAGTTCTTC	CASSRRGSYEQFF
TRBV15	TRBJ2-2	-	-	TGTGCCACCAGCAGAGATGTATCGGGGGAGCTGTTTTTT	CATSRDVSGELFF
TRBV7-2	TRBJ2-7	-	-	TGTGCCAGCAGCTTAGCCTGGCAGTCGGTCTACGAGCAGTACTTC	CASSLAWQSVYEQYF
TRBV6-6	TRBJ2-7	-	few	TGTGCCAGCAGTTACTCGCCCAATACGGGAGACGCCGAGCAGTACTTC	CASSYSPNTGDAEQYF
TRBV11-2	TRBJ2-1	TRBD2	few	TGTGCCAGCAGCTTTTCCAGACTAGCGGGCTACAATGAGCAGTTCTTC	CASSFSRLAGYNEQFF
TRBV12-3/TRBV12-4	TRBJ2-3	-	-	TGTGCCAGCAGTTTCCTTAGTGCTTCTACGCAGTATTTT	CASSFLSASTQYF
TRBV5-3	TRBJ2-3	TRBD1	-	TGTGCCAGCAGCTTGTACAGGGGAGTTGCGGATACGCAGTATTTT	CASSLYRGVADTQYF
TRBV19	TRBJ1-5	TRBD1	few	TGTGCCAGTAGTAACCGGGACAGGGGCAATCAGCCCCAGCATTTT	CASSNRDRGNQPQHF
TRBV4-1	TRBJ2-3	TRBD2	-	TGTGCCAGCAGCCAAGATGGCCTAGCGGGGCCAGATACGCAGTATTTT	CASSQDGLAGPDTQYF
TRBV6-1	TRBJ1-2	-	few	TGTGCCAGCAGCAACCGGCCGGAGAGGGCCTATGGCTACACCTTC	CASSNRPERAYGYTF
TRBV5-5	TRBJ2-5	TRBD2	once	TGTGCCAGCAGCTTGGCGGCTAGCGGGAGGGAGACCCAGTACTTC	CASSLAASGRETQYF